This is a list of T cell receptor beta chains from one sample in a study of T cells after yellow fever vaccination. TCRdb redid the calling of the 5' RACE reads with MiXCR, one entry per CDR3 protein. The repertoire holds more than 300,000 distinct CDR3 sequences, with over 8.5% as singletons. The starting material was CD4+ T cells sorted from PBMCs, obtained 45 days after the yellow fever booster vaccination. Receptors originate from a man aged 18 to 29 who received the YFV17D yellow fever vaccine. Both conserved end residues are part of each CDR3.

16	TRBV7-8	TRBJ2-3	CASSLAYRTSTDTQYF
16	TRBV5-1	TRBJ2-3	CASSLNPSGLTDTQYF
11	TRBV20-1	TRBJ1-2	CSSDGGYGYTF
17	TRBV3-2	TRBJ2-7	CASMQGKTILPGGEQYF
13	TRBV5-1	TRBJ2-7	CASSWDSSYEQYF
15	TRBV7-2	TRBJ1-2	CASSDRRSANYGYTF
17	TRBV9	TRBJ2-3	CASSVGTSGNKADTQYF
14	TRBV9	TRBJ2-5	CASRPGLHQETQYF
15	TRBV7-2	TRBJ2-1	CASSPTAGGYNEQFF
15	TRBV7-9	TRBJ2-3	CASSFRQGGPDTQYF
15	TRBV18	TRBJ1-2	CASSPATGPNYGYTF
13	TRBV20-1	TRBJ2-3	CSARRSLADTQYF
13	TRBV7-2	TRBJ1-2	CASSVDSLYGYTF
15	TRBV29-1	TRBJ2-5	CSSLLLRGGKWTQYF
15	TRBV7-2	TRBJ2-3	CASSEGLGRADTQYF
13	TRBV4-3	TRBJ2-1	CASSQSWIGEQFF
14	TRBV5-1	TRBJ2-3	CATRATLSTDTQYF
13	TRBV10-3	TRBJ2-7	CAIKGQGAGEQYF
13	TRBV11-1	TRBJ2-1	CASSSTGGNEQFF
14	TRBV6-5	TRBJ2-5	CASRRTVYQETQYF
17	TRBV4-3	TRBJ2-7	CASSQDSGGVTLYEQYF
19	TRBV7-8	TRBJ2-3	CASSKRLDTLSITTDTQYF
16	TRBV9	TRBJ1-3	CASSGGQVDLGNTIYF
16	TRBV4-2	TRBJ2-1	CASSLRLHSGEDEQFF
13	TRBV3-1	TRBJ2-7	CASSQATGSEQYF
15	TRBV6-6	TRBJ2-3	CASSSGVHSFDTQYF
16	TRBV7-8	TRBJ2-3	CASSLERSGGTDTQYF
13	TRBV5-4	TRBJ1-2	CASSLEQFYGYTF
15	TRBV6-6	TRBJ2-5	CASSGVAGAQETQYF
13	TRBV20-1	TRBJ1-1	CSALGRLNTEAFF
13	TRBV6-6	TRBJ2-5	CASSRLGAETQYF
14	TRBV18	TRBJ2-7	CASSPGGGPVEQYF
14	TRBV3-1	TRBJ1-5	CASSRDKGNQPQHF
13	TRBV29-1	TRBJ2-1	CSVAGVDYNEQFF
13	TRBV7-2	TRBJ1-1	CASSFRLQGEAFF
17	TRBV7-2	TRBJ1-1	CASSPPLSAGENTEAFF
15	TRBV5-1	TRBJ2-3	CASSSTSGDLDTQYF
17	TRBV21-1	TRBJ1-2	CASSKGVVRHFNYGYTF
16	TRBV4-2	TRBJ2-1	CASSQRRGRNYNEQFF
15	TRBV6-6	TRBJ2-4	CASSPLTLAKNIQYF
16	TRBV5-1	TRBJ1-4	CASSLRVTGRNEKLFF
16	TRBV5-6	TRBJ2-7	CASSLLAGGPIHEQYF
16	TRBV10-3	TRBJ2-7	CAISESDRGSGYEQYF
13	TRBV5-1	TRBJ2-7	CASSWDGTYEQYF
14	TRBV4-3	TRBJ2-3	CASSQDEWIDTQYF
13	TRBV7-9	TRBJ1-5	CASSLEADQPQHF
14	TRBV4-1	TRBJ2-7	CASSVGVLSYEQYF
13	TRBV12-3/TRBV12-4	TRBJ1-5	CASSLRDDQPQHF
15	TRBV7-2	TRBJ2-5	CASSRVASSQETQYF
15	TRBV7-3	TRBJ2-2	CASSLGSRHTGELFF
14	TRBV6-1	TRBJ1-5	CATLPTDPNQPQHF
16	TRBV4-3	TRBJ1-1	CASSQEVMQVNTEAFF
13	TRBV29-1	TRBJ1-1	CSVAGRVQDEAFF
15	TRBV28	TRBJ2-6	CASSFTGSGANVLTF
13	TRBV20-1	TRBJ2-1	CMSFRAGGPEQFF
16	TRBV6-6	TRBJ2-3	CASSYSTGLAFGTQYF
14	TRBV5-1	TRBJ2-7	CASSLSGNSYEQYF